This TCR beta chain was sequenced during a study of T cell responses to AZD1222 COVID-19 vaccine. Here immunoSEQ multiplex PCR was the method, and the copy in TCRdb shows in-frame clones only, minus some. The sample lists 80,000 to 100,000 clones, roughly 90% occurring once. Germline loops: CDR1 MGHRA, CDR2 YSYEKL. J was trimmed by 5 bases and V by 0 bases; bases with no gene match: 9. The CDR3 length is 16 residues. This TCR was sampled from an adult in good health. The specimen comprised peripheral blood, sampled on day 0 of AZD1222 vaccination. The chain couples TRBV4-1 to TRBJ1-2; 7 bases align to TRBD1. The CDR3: CASSQDSTGRTYGYTF. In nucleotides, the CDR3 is TGCGCCAGCAGCCAAGACTCGACAGGGAGAACTTATGGCTACACCTTC.